This TCR beta chain was identified during a study of cytomegalovirus exposure and HLA in healthy donors. Study observations and caveats: Some V segments, including TRBV6-2 and TRBV6-3, were excluded as indistinguishable. Links to common viral pathogens appeared, in a later analysis, for several of the most significant clusters.

CDR3 length: 16 amino acids. Germline CDR1 is SGDLS and CDR2 is YYNGEE. The V segment lost 0 bases and the J segment 3 bases; nucleotides outside the gene matches: 3. As to this clone: Its antigen is unknown.

The study ran its PCR with 60 Vbeta and 13 Jbeta primers. The repertoire was sequenced with immunoSEQ multiplex PCR; TCRdb's copy has only in-frame clones and lacks some. The table has 180,000 or so clones, about two thirds seen once. The chain recombines TRBV9 with TRBJ2-3, with TRBD2 identical over 11 bases. Specimen: PBMCs. This clonotype was sampled from a human donor in good health. CDR3 nucleotides: TGTGCCAGCAGCGTAGCTACTAGCGGGGGAACAGATACGCAGTATTTT. It specifies CASSVATSGGTDTQYF.